Each of the 26 T cell receptor beta chains below was sequenced from the same sample in a study of control samples from healthy donors and cancer patients. Generated by immunoSEQ multiplex PCR, the TCRdb table keeps only in-frame clones and is missing some. Of 65,000 to 80,000 clones listed, roughly 90% were seen once; the top ten hold roughly 2%. Sequences were obtained from PBMCs. These receptors were collected from a woman aged 55-70 years with head and neck cancer.

The chain carries TRBV29-1 and TRBJ2-3, with D possibly being TRBD2 (6 bases). Looked up from germline, CDR1 is SQVTM and CDR2 is ANQGSEA. Trimming left V 5 bases short and J 3 bases short, with 15 bases between. The CDR3 totals 14 residues. The CDR3 reads CSVFPAGSTDTQYF. Written as DNA, the CDR3 is TGCAGCGTTTTCCCAGCGGGCTCGACAGATACGCAGTATTTT.

This sequence joins TRBV19 and TRBJ2-2, with D maybe TRBD1 (5 bases). CDR3 length: 14 amino acids. The germline V gene encodes CDR1 LNHDA and CDR2 SQIVND (reference sequence). V gave up 3 bases and J gave up 3 bases, with 8 bases separating them. CDR3 loop: CASSITRDTGELFF. CDR3 coding DNA: TGTGCCAGTAGTATCACCAGGGACACCGGGGAGCTGTTTTTT.

J is TRBJ2-7 and V is TRBV29-1; D is undetermined. Germline CDR1 SQVTM, CDR2 ANQGSEA. Trimming took off 7 bases at V and 2 bases at J, with 9 bases between the two ends. The length of the CDR3 is 11 residues. The CDR3 region has the DNA TGCAGCGCTGGGTTGACCTACGAGCAGTACTTC. Translation gives CSAGLTYEQYF.

The chain is built from TRBV3-1 (or the pseudogene TRBV3-2) and TRBJ2-6; D not resolved. The germline V gene encodes CDR1 LGHDT and CDR2 YNNKEL (reference sequence). V lost 2 bases, J lost 0 bases, and 5 bases lay in between. This CDR3 is built from 15 residues. CDR3: CASSQQPSGANVLTF. CDR3 DNA: TGTGCCAGCAGCCAACAGCCCTCTGGGGCCAACGTCCTGACTTTC.

The J gene is TRBJ2-3, the V gene TRBV27; 14 positions agree with TRBD2. Germline V gene sequence: CDR1 MNHEY, CDR2 SMNVEV (reference sequence). CDR3 size: 20 residues. Trimming cost V 2 bases and J 0 bases; bases outside gene matches: 10. The CDR3 bases are TGTGCCAGCAGTTTACAGAAGGGACTAGCGGGAGTCGCTAGCACAGATACGCAGTATTTT. It yields the protein CASSLQKGLAGVASTDTQYF.

The chain couples TRBV29-1 to TRBJ2-2; a possible D gene is TRBD1 (5 bases). The CDR3 runs 14 residues. Germline loops: CDR1 SQVTM, CDR2 ANQGSEA. The ends were cut back, 4 bases at V and 2 bases at J, with 11 bases in the middle. The chain's CDR3 is CSVAHRPNTGELFF. For the CDR3, the DNA is TGCAGCGTTGCGCACAGGCCCAACACCGGGGAGCTGTTTTTT.

This chain uses TRBV19 with TRBJ2-7; D unresolved. V shed 2 bases and J shed 2 bases, with 10 bases lying between them. CDR1 is LNHDA, CDR2 SQIVND, per germline (reference sequence). This CDR3 contains 14 residues. CDR3: CASSITVSPYEQYF. In nucleotides, the CDR3 is TGTGCCAGTAGTATAACAGTCTCGCCCTACGAGCAGTACTTC. The full variable domain, completed using reference TRBV19 and TRBJ2-7, is DGGITQSPKYLFRKEGQNVTLSCEQNLNHDAMYWYRQDPGQGLRLIYYSQIVNDFQKGDIAEGYSVSREKKESFPLTVTSAQKNPTAFYLCASSITVSPYEQYFGPGTRLTVT.

The CDR3 sequence is CASSSRGTYNEQFF. The CDR3 bases are TGTGCCAGCAGCTCCCGGGGAACCTACAATGAGCAGTTCTTC. This sequence joins TRBV5-6 and TRBJ2-1, with D maybe TRBD2 (5 bases). Germline V lookup: CDR1 SGHDT, CDR2 YYEEEE. This CDR3 spans 14 amino acids. Trimming cost V 3 bases and J 2 bases, with 9 bases left between them.

This sequence joins TRBV9 and TRBJ1-2; 7 bases are a match to TRBD1. CDR3 length equals 15 residues. V dropped 3 bases and J dropped 5; count of bases not matched to a gene: 10. CDR1 is SGDLS and CDR2 is YYNGEE in the germline V gene. CDR3 bases: TGTGCCAGCAGCGCGGGGCGACAGGGACTGTATGGCTACACCTTC. Protein: CASSAGRQGLYGYTF.

The rearrangement joins TRBV28 to TRBJ2-7; tentatively, D is TRBD2 (6 bases). The V end lost 7 bases, the J end lost 0 bases, and 16 bases lay between the germline ends. The CDR3 loop spans 15 amino acids. Germline values: CDR1 MDHEN, CDR2 SYDVKM. CDR3 loop: CASIGPGGTSYEQYF. The CDR3 DNA reads as TGTGCCAGCATCGGGCCTGGCGGGACCTCCTACGAGCAGTACTTC.

The table lists this clone with a count of one. The chain carries TRBV5-4 and TRBJ2-1, with D possibly matching TRBD1 (6 bases). Trimming pared 0 bases from V and 9 bases from J, leaving 16 bases between. This CDR3 comprises 15 residues. Germline lookup yields CDR1 SGHNT and CDR2 YYREEE (reference sequence). Here the CDR3 reads CASSLGGTGTSEQFF. Here the CDR3 DNA reads TGTGCCAGCAGCTTGGGGGGAACAGGGACCAGTGAGCAGTTCTTC.

The rearrangement links TRBV11-2 to TRBJ2-6; D unresolved. CDR1 SGHAT and CDR2 FQNNGV come from the germline V gene. Trimming removed 3 bases from V and 8 bases from J, with 11 bases in between. This CDR3 is built from 14 residues. CDR3 sequence (DNA): TGTGCCAGCAGCTTCGGCCACACCTCCAACGTCCTGACTTTC. Encoded protein: CASSFGHTSNVLTF.

The chain links TRBV19 to TRBJ2-4; D tentatively reads TRBD1 or TRBD2 (5 bases each). The germline V gene encodes CDR1 LNHDA and CDR2 SQIVND (reference sequence). Trimming left V 5 bases short and J 0 bases short, with 14 bases between. This CDR3 spans 16 amino acids. The DNA of the CDR3 is TGTGCCAGTAGTGGACTGGACAACCTAGCCAAAAACATTCAGTACTTC. Translation gives CASSGLDNLAKNIQYF.

This clone was seen a single time. The chain couples TRBV5-1 to TRBJ2-7; a possible D gene is TRBD2 (7 bases). Germline V gene lookup returns CDR1 SGHRS and CDR2 YFSETQ. There are 14 residues in the CDR3. Trimming left V 5 bases short and J 7 bases short, with 19 bases between. This CDR3 reads CASRWGSGGEEQYF. The CDR3 DNA reads TGCGCCAGCAGATGGGGGTCGGGGGGCGAGGAGCAGTACTTC. The whole variable domain, filled in from reference TRBV5-1 and TRBJ2-7, reads KAGVTQTPRYLIKTRGQQVTLSCSPISGHRSVSWYQQTPGQGLQFLFEYFSETQRNKGNFPGRFSGRQFSNSRSEMNVSTLELGDSALYLCASRWGSGGEEQYFGPGTRLTVT.

The chain carries TRBV6-2 or TRBV6-3 and TRBJ2-2, with 11 bases identical to TRBD2. V gave up 4 bases and J gave up 7 bases; unmatched junction bases: 11. Germline V CDR1 and CDR2: MNHEY, SVGEGT. The CDR3 extends over 17 amino acids. The CDR3 DNA reads as TGTGCCAGCAGTTTCCCGACTAGCGGGATATATAGCGGGGAGCTGTTTTTT. This codes for CASSFPTSGIYSGELFF.

This clone has a handful of counts. In DNA form, the CDR3 reads TGTGCCAGCAGCTTCACAGGGCCAGAGACCCAGTACTTC. Its protein product is CASSFTGPETQYF. This rearrangement joins TRBV5-4 to TRBJ2-5; the D gene is possibly TRBD1 (6 bases). The germline CDR1 and CDR2 sequences are SGHNT and YYREEE (reference sequence). Trimming took off 2 bases at V and 4 bases at J, with 9 bases between the two ends. The CDR3 is made up of 13 amino acids. Drawing the rest from reference TRBV5-4 and TRBJ2-5, the complete variable domain is ETGVTQSPTHLIKTRGQQVTLRCSSQSGHNTVSWYQQALGQGPQFIFQYYREEENGRGNFPPRFSGLQFPNYSSELNVNALELDDSALYLCASSFTGPETQYFGPGTRLLVL.

The CDR3 loop is CASSLVDSNYGYTF. DNA for the CDR3: TGCGCCAGCAGCTTGGTGGACAGTAACTATGGCTACACCTTC. This rearrangement joins TRBV5-1 to TRBJ1-2; the D gene is possibly TRBD1 (6 bases). The CDR3 has 14 residues. Germline-derived CDR1 and CDR2 are SGHRS and YFSETQ. Trimming cost V 0 bases and J 1 base, with 7 bases left between them. The full variable domain, its missing parts supplied by reference TRBV5-1 and TRBJ1-2, is KAGVTQTPRYLIKTRGQQVTLSCSPISGHRSVSWYQQTPGQGLQFLFEYFSETQRNKGNFPGRFSGRQFSNSRSEMNVSTLELGDSALYLCASSLVDSNYGYTFGSGTRLTVV.

V usage is TRBV25-1 and J usage is TRBJ1-2, with D possibly being TRBD1 (5 bases). The CDR3 is 15 residues long. Trimming pared 5 bases from V and 3 bases from J, leaving 16 bases between. Germline assignment: CDR1 MGHDK and CDR2 SYGVNS. CDR3 nucleotides: TGTGCCAGCAGTTCCTCCCGGGGCGGACACTATGGCTACACCTTC. This sequence encodes CASSSSRGGHYGYTF.

The chain joins TRBV25-1 to TRBJ2-1, with 11 bases aligning to TRBD1. J was trimmed by 10 bases and V by 10 bases; bases with no gene match: 9. The germline V gene encodes CDR1 MGHDK and CDR2 SYGVNS. The CDR3 contains 13 residues. The CDR3 DNA reads as TGTGCCACCGGGACAGGGGGTCTAGGGGAGCAGTTCTTC. It specifies CATGTGGLGEQFF.

This clone was picked up one time. J is TRBJ2-1 and V is TRBV4-2, with TRBD2 as a possible D gene (6 bases). The CDR3 is made up of 17 amino acids. The germline CDR1 and CDR2 sequences are LGHNA and YNFKEQ. Trimming pared 3 bases from V and 6 bases from J, leaving 21 bases between. This chain's CDR3 is CASSQRRLEGVGNEQFF. DNA of the CDR3: TGTGCCAGCAGCCAGAGGAGATTGGAGGGAGTAGGCAATGAGCAGTTCTTC.

The chain couples TRBV9 to TRBJ1-3; D uncertain. The ends were cut back, 5 bases at V and 5 bases at J, with 5 bases in the middle. There are 11 residues in the CDR3. From germline, CDR1 is SGDLS and CDR2 YYNGEE. The CDR3: CASSDRNTIYF. The CDR3 DNA reads TGTGCCAGCAGTGATAGAAACACCATATATTTT.

The chain carries TRBV7-8 and TRBJ2-7; no reliable D call. Trimming stripped 5 bases from V and 1 base from J, with 6 bases between. The germline gives CDR1 SGHVS, CDR2 FQNEAQ. This CDR3 has 12 residues. The CDR3 DNA reads TGTGCCAGCAGCCCGGGTTCCTACGAGCAGTACTTC. Protein: CASSPGSYEQYF.

This chain uses TRBV28 with TRBJ2-5; D not certain. Trimming took 5 bases from V and 9 from J, leaving 13 bases between them. This CDR3 has 12 residues. Germline CDR1 and CDR2: MDHEN and SYDVKM. The CDR3 is CASSPPSWSQYF. DNA of the CDR3: TGTGCCAGCAGTCCCCCAAGCTGGTCCCAGTACTTC.

The chain employs TRBV19 and TRBJ2-7; D unclear. The CDR3 covers 12 residues. V was pared by 5 bases and J by 2 bases, with 7 bases between. Germline CDR1 and CDR2: LNHDA and SQIVND (reference sequence). Here the CDR3 reads CASSGVPYEQYF. CDR3 DNA: TGTGCCAGTAGTGGGGTCCCCTACGAGCAGTACTTC.

The rearrangement links TRBV28 to TRBJ1-2; 7 bases are shared with TRBD1. Germline V CDR1 and CDR2: MDHEN, SYDVKM. The CDR3 covers 15 residues. J gave up 3 bases and V 7 bases, and 11 bases lay outside the gene matches. CDR3 amino acids: CASKPGQGEHYGYTF. The CDR3 DNA reads TGTGCCAGCAAACCGGGGCAGGGGGAACACTATGGCTACACCTTC.

The genes are TRBV18 and TRBJ1-6, with no clear D. The CDR3 is 15 residues long. Germline lookup yields CDR1 KGHSH and CDR2 LQKENI. V was cut by 1 base and J by 11 bases, with 15 bases left in between. The CDR3 loop reads CASSPLSGENPPLHF. The CDR3 DNA sequence: TGTGCCAGCTCACCACTTTCTGGGGAGAATCCACCCCTCCACTTT.